Listed here are 5 T cell receptor beta chains from one sample, sequenced in a study of T cell clones after liver transplantation (dated by TCRdb to about 2019). The library was generated by the immunoSEQ multiplex PCR assay. In its TCRdb copy, this immuneACCESS table keeps in-frame sequences only and misses some clones. Where compared with another copy, unresolved V genes explain less than half of these, and the others have no known cause. This sample has around 110,000 clones in its table, and less than 95% of those were observed once. The ten largest account for approximately 0.78% of the sample. This sample comprised CD4+ T cells from blood, obtained 12 months after liver transplant. The receptors stem from a human patient who received a liver transplant. After a transplant, the donor of the graft may account for some T cells.

The chain employs TRBV27 and TRBJ2-1, with D unclear. The CDR3 runs to 15 residues. V lost 5 bases and J lost 1, with 12 bases in between. CDR1 is MNHEY, CDR2 SMNVEV, per germline (reference sequence). The CDR3 is CASSPTLGSYNEQFF. As DNA, the CDR3 is TGTGCCAGCAGTCCTACTCTCGGTTCCTACAATGAGCAGTTCTTC.

CDR3 region: CASSPKSPPVITFF. CDR3 DNA sequence: TGTGCCAGCTCACCAAAGAGCCCACCGGTGATTACTTTCTTT. V gene TRBV18 combines with J gene TRBJ1-1; D is uncertain. With 2 bases removed from V and 12 bases from J, the gap between germline ends came to 19 bases. CDR1 is KGHSH and CDR2 is LQKENI in the germline V gene. This CDR3 spans 14 amino acids.

V is TRBV5-1 and J is TRBJ2-1; D is perhaps TRBD1 (6 bases). From germline, CDR1 is SGHRS and CDR2 YFSETQ. V was pared by 4 bases and J by 3 bases, with 11 bases between. The CDR3 totals 14 residues. The CDR3 protein is CASSTGQLYNEQFF. Here the CDR3 DNA reads TGCGCCAGCAGCACGGGACAACTCTACAATGAGCAGTTCTTC. The full variable domain, rest sourced from reference TRBV5-1 and TRBJ2-1, is KAGVTQTPRYLIKTRGQQVTLSCSPISGHRSVSWYQQTPGQGLQFLFEYFSETQRNKGNFPGRFSGRQFSNSRSEMNVSTLELGDSALYLCASSTGQLYNEQFFGPGTRLTVL.

The CDR3 loop reads CASSTGTEYNEQFF. The CDR3 DNA sequence: TGTGCCAGCTCGACCGGGACAGAGTACAATGAGCAGTTCTTC. The chain is built from TRBV27 and TRBJ2-1, with 7 bases fitting TRBD1. Trimming at V came to 8 bases and at J to 4 bases, leaving 8 bases not matched to a gene. This CDR3 region has 14 residues. The germline V gene encodes CDR1 MNHEY and CDR2 SMNVEV (reference sequence).

This chain links TRBV19 with TRBJ1-5; D is ambiguous. This CDR3 has 14 amino acids. Trimming shortened V by 5 bases and J by 9 bases, and 17 bases separated the two germline ends. Germline loops: CDR1 LNHDA, CDR2 SQIVND (reference sequence). CDR3 nucleotides: TGTGCCAGTAGTCAGGCGCAGCCTGGTTTGCCCCAGCATTTT. This sequence encodes CASSQAQPGLPQHF.